Below, 20 T cell receptor beta chains from the same sample are listed, as sequenced in a study of vaccination and CD4 T cells after COVID-19. Cultured CD4+ T cells had their DNA profiled by the Oncomine TCR Beta short-read assay. TCRdb re-called the PCR reads through MiXCR, storing one row per CDR3 protein. Here the sample spans about 14,000 distinct CDR3 sequences, 58% being singletons. Treatment reported: roughly ten-day PBMC culture with coronavirus spike peptide pools or control peptides (ViraFEST assay). Their antigens remain unidentified. The starting material was cultured CD4+ T cells from blood, obtained after SARS-CoV-2 vaccination. The receptor set was obtained from a human donor with COVID-19.

This clonotype was observed a handful of times. The V gene is TRBV11-3, the J gene TRBJ2-5; D is uncertain. Trimming shortened V by 3 bases and J by 1 base, and 12 bases separated the two germline ends. There are 15 residues in the CDR3. The germline V gene encodes CDR1 SGHNT and CDR2 YENEEA. CDR3 sequence reads: CASSFGAWGQETQYF. CDR3 nucleotide sequence: TGTGCCAGCAGCTTCGGTGCCTGGGGCCAAGAGACCCAGTACTTC.

The genes are TRBV7-2 and TRBJ1-5, with 8 bases matching TRBD1. Germline-derived CDR1 and CDR2 are SGHTA and FQGNSA. With 4 bases clipped from V and 4 bases from J, the junction kept 9 bases outside the gene matches. The CDR3 runs 16 residues. For the CDR3, the DNA is TGTGCCAGCAGCTCAACGACAGGGGTGGGTAATCAGCCCCAGCATTTT. This codes for CASSSTTGVGNQPQHF.

This clonotype has more than one count but fewer than ten. This sequence joins TRBV6-1 and TRBJ1-1; D might be TRBD1 (6 bases). V was shortened by 6 bases and J by 1 base, with 12 bases between the two germline ends. Per germline, CDR1 MNHNS and CDR2 SASEGT. The CDR3 loop spans 14 amino acids. The CDR3 spells CASRRQVGNTEAFF. For the CDR3, the DNA is TGTGCCAGCAGGAGACAGGTCGGGAACACTGAAGCTTTCTTT.

This clonotype was observed a few times. V and J are TRBV19 and TRBJ2-7; no clear D. CDR1 and CDR2 from the germline V gene are LNHDA and SQIVND (reference sequence). The CDR3 consists of 13 residues. Trimming cost V 5 bases and J 4 bases, with 12 bases left between them. The CDR3 region has the DNA TGTGCCAGTAGTCTTGGACGGTTTTACGAGCAGTACTTC. This encodes CASSLGRFYEQYF.

V gene TRBV6-1 combines with J gene TRBJ1-1; the D is unclear. The V gene lost 5 bases and the J gene lost 3 bases, with 13 bases spanning the gap. The germline V gene encodes CDR1 MNHNS and CDR2 SASEGT. The CDR3 contains 14 residues. The CDR3 sequence is CASSPTTRHTEAFF. The CDR3 nucleotides are TGTGCCAGCAGTCCGACGACAAGGCACACTGAAGCTTTCTTT.

J is TRBJ2-3 and V is TRBV20-1, with TRBD2 as a possible D gene (5 bases). This CDR3 is 12 amino acids long. CDR1 DFQATT and CDR2 SNEGSKA come from the germline V gene (reference sequence). Between the trimmed V and J ends, which lost 4 bases and 3 bases, there was a span of 8 bases. CDR3: CSAIPGTDTQYF. CDR3 nucleotides: TGCAGTGCTATCCCGGGGACAGATACGCAGTATTTT.

The V call is TRBV27, the J call TRBJ1-6, with 7 bases fitting TRBD1. V lost 6 bases and J lost 5; bases outside the gene matches: 7. The CDR3 spans 15 residues. Germline CDR1 is MNHEY and CDR2 is SMNVEV (reference sequence). The chain's CDR3 is CASSRSTGNNSPLHF. The CDR3 region has the DNA TGTGCCAGCAGCCGATCGACAGGGAATAATTCACCCCTCCACTTT.

In this sample, this clonotype turned up a few times. The CDR3, as DNA: TGTGCCAGCAGTTCATGGGTTCTAGGTAATCAGCCCCAGCATTTT. Translating it yields CASSSWVLGNQPQHF. The rearrangement links TRBV28 to TRBJ1-5, with unresolved D. The ends were cut back, 4 bases at V and 4 bases at J, with 14 bases in the middle. The CDR3 is 15 amino acids. From germline, CDR1 is MDHEN and CDR2 SYDVKM.

This clonotype showed up just once. The V gene is TRBV29-1, the J gene TRBJ2-1; 9 nucleotides agree with TRBD1. Germline trimming cut 3 bases from V and 5 bases from J; bases unmatched to any gene: 11. Germline V gene lookup returns CDR1 SQVTM and CDR2 ANQGSEA. The CDR3 is made up of 16 amino acids. CDR3 protein: CSVERGQGPFDNEQFF. In nucleotides, the CDR3 is TGCAGCGTTGAGAGGGGACAGGGACCCTTCGACAATGAGCAGTTCTTC.

The V call is TRBV7-6, the J call TRBJ1-6; D not resolved. Germline values: CDR1 SGHVS, CDR2 FNYEAQ. V shed 5 bases and J shed 9 bases, with 11 bases lying between them. This CDR3 has 13 residues. CDR3 amino acids: CASSIDRASPLHF. The DNA for the CDR3 is TGTGCCAGCAGCATCGACCGGGCTTCACCCCTCCACTTT.

This chain connects TRBV20-1 to TRBJ1-3, with 7 bases fitting TRBD1. V lost 6 bases and J lost 0; bases outside the gene matches: 8. Germline V CDR1 and CDR2: DFQATT, SNEGSKA (reference sequence). This CDR3 has 15 amino acids. The CDR3 nucleotides are TGCAGTGCCACTCAGGGACAGCGCTCTGGAAACACCATATATTTT. Its translation: CSATQGQRSGNTIYF.

This clonotype turned up a few times. This chain joins TRBV6-5 and TRBJ1-1, with no clear D. Germline lookup yields CDR1 MNHEY and CDR2 SVGAGI. V lost 2 bases to trimming and J lost 4 bases, with 14 bases between them. This CDR3 contains 15 residues. CDR3 loop: CASSYPTNRLTEAFF. DNA of the CDR3: TGTGCCAGCAGTTACCCGACAAATAGGCTCACTGAAGCTTTCTTT.

This clonotype was seen more than once but under ten times. V is TRBV7-2 and J is TRBJ2-5; TRBD2 agrees at 7 bases. This CDR3 is built from 17 residues. Per germline, CDR1 SGHTA and CDR2 FQGNSA. V lost 3 bases and J lost 2; bases outside the gene matches: 12. In DNA, the CDR3 is TGTGCCAGCAGCTTCGGGAGGTTGGGACTCGGGCAAGAGACCCAGTACTTC. It encodes CASSFGRLGLGQETQYF.

The rearrangement joins TRBV6-5 to TRBJ1-6, with a tentative D call TRBD1 (5 bases). Trimming shortened V by 0 bases and J by 6 bases, and 12 bases separated the two germline ends. The CDR3 sequence is 16 residues long. The germline V gene has CDR1 MNHEY and CDR2 SVGAGI. The CDR3 loop is CASSYSIRVVNSPLHF. CDR3 DNA sequence: TGTGCCAGCAGTTACTCGATCAGGGTAGTTAATTCACCCCTCCACTTT.

This chain links TRBV7-3 with TRBJ2-1; unclear D gene. Trimming stripped 1 base from V and 6 bases from J, with 10 bases between. Germline CDR1 and CDR2: SGHTA and FQGTGA. The CDR3 is 14 amino acids. The CDR3 loop is CASSLSSGPNEQFF. The CDR3, as DNA: TGTGCCAGCAGCTTAAGTTCAGGTCCCAATGAGCAGTTCTTC.

The chain employs TRBV12-1 and TRBJ2-7; the D call TRBD1 from the table was never checked on the DNA. TRBV12-1 is reported as a pseudogene. The CDR3 has 13 residues. The chain's CDR3 is CASSRGQGPEQYF. CDR3 in DNA: TGTGCCAGCAGCCGCGGACAGGGACCCGAGCAGTACTTC.

The J gene is TRBJ2-3, the V gene TRBV7-3; D may correspond to TRBD1 or TRBD2 (5 bases each). V lost 5 bases to trimming and J lost 2 bases, with 14 bases between them. The CDR3 is 15 amino acids. CDR1 and CDR2 from the germline V gene are SGHTA and FQGTGA. DNA for the CDR3: TGTGCCAGCAGCGTAGATCCGGGACCCACAGATACGCAGTATTTT. Residues: CASSVDPGPTDTQYF.

The chain is built from TRBV20-1 and TRBJ2-2, with 13 bases identical to TRBD2. CDR3 length equals 18 residues. V gave up 3 bases and J gave up 2 bases; unmatched junction bases: 9. The V gene's germline CDR1 is DFQATT and CDR2 SNEGSKA (reference sequence). The CDR3 DNA follows: TGCAGTGCTAGGGACCTCAGGACTAGCGGGGGTAACACCGGGGAGCTGTTTTTT. Translating it yields CSARDLRTSGGNTGELFF.

This rearrangement joins TRBV10-1 to TRBJ2-2; 7 nucleotides match TRBD1. The CDR3 loop spans 15 amino acids. Germline V CDR1 and CDR2: WNHNN, SYGVQD (reference sequence). The J segment lost 1 base and the V segment lost 5 bases, leaving 4 bases of the junction unmatched. This CDR3 reads CASSSGTVNTGELFF. The DNA of the CDR3 is TGCGCCAGCAGTTCCGGGACAGTGAACACCGGGGAGCTGTTTTTT.

This clonotype was detected only a few times. The rearrangement uses TRBV9 and TRBJ1-2; D uncertain. Germline CDR1 reads SGDLS; CDR2 reads YYNGEE. V gave up 6 bases and J gave up 5 bases, with 8 bases separating them. This CDR3 is 11 amino acids long. DNA of the CDR3: TGTGCCAGCACGAGCGATTATGGCTACACCTTC. Its protein product is CASTSDYGYTF.